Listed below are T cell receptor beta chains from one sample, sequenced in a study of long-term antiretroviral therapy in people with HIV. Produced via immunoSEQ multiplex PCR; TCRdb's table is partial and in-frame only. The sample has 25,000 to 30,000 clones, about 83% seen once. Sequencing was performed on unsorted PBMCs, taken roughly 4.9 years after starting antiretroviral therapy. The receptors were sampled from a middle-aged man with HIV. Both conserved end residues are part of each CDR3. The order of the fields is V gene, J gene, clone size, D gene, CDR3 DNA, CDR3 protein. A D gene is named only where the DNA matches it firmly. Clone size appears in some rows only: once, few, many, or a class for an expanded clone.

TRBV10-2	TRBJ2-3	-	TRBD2	TGCGCCAGCCTACTAGCGGGGGGCACAGATACGCAGTATTTT	CASLLAGGTDTQYF
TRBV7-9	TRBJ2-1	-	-	TGTGCCAGCAGACCGTCCGCCTCCTACAATGAGCAGTTCTTC	CASRPSASYNEQFF
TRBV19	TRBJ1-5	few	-	TGTGCCAGTCACCAGGGTAGTGATCAGCCCCAGCATTTT	CASHQGSDQPQHF
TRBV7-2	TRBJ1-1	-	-	TGTGCCAGCAGCTTAGTAGCCCCCCGGAGTGGGGGGCGAAACACTGAAGCTTTCTTT	CASSLVAPRSGGRNTEAFF
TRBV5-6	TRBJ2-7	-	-	TGTGCCAGCAGCTTGGGAGGCCAGGCCTACGAGCAGTACTTC	CASSLGGQAYEQYF
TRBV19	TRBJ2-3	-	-	TGTGCCAGTAGAATTGGGGGGAAAGGGAATACGCAGTATTTT	CASRIGGKGNTQYF
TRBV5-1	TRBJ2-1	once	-	TGCGCCAGCAAGAGGGGCTTCTCCGACAATGAGCAGTTCTTC	CASKRGFSDNEQFF
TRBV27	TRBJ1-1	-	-	TGTGCCAGCAGTCCCTTGACAGGTGAAGCTTTCTTT	CASSPLTGEAFF
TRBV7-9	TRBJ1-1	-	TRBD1	TGTGCCAGCAGCTTAGTGGGACAGGTGAACACTGAAGCTTTCTTT	CASSLVGQVNTEAFF
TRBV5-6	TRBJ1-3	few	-	TGTGCCAGCAGCTCCTGGATGGAGGAAGCTGGAAACACCATATATTTT	CASSSWMEEAGNTIYF
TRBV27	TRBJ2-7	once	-	TGTGCCAGCAGTTATGGACACGAGCAGTACTTC	CASSYGHEQYF
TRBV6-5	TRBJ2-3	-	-	TGTGCCAGCAGCCGGTATGGCACAGATACGCAGTATTTT	CASSRYGTDTQYF
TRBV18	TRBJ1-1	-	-	TGTGCCAGCTCCCCGCCAGGGAACACTGAAGCTTTCTTT	CASSPPGNTEAFF
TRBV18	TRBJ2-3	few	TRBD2	TGTGCCAGCTCACCCCGACTAGCGGGTCGCACAGATACGCAGTATTTT	CASSPRLAGRTDTQYF
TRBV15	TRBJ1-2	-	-	TGTGCCACCAGCAGAGAACTCATGGGGGATTCGGGGTTGGCCTATGGCTACACCTTC	CATSRELMGDSGLAYGYTF
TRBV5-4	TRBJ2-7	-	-	TGTGCCAGCAGCTTAGGGCAGTCCTACGAGCAGTACTTC	CASSLGQSYEQYF
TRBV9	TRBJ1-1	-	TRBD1	TGTGCCAGCAGCGTAGGAGGAAAACAGGGGGGGAAGAACACTGAAGCTTTCTTT	CASSVGGKQGGKNTEAFF
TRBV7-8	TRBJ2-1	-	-	TGTGCCAGCAGCCTTAGCGGTAACTCCTACAATGAGCAGTTCTTC	CASSLSGNSYNEQFF
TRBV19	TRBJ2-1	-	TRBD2	TGTGCCAGTAGTATAGCTAGCGGGGGGTCTAATGAGCAGTTCTTC	CASSIASGGSNEQFF
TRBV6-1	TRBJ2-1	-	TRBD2	TGTGCCAGCAGTGAACGGCGTCTAGCGGGAAACAATGAGCAGTTCTTC	CASSERRLAGNNEQFF
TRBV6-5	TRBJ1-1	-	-	TGTGCCAGCAGTTACTCAGGGGTAGACATGAACACTGAAGCTTTCTTT	CASSYSGVDMNTEAFF
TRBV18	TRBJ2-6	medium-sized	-	TGTGCCAGCTCAGGATCCGGGGCCAACGTCCTGACTTTC	CASSGSGANVLTF
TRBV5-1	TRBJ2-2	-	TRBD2	TGCGCCAGCAGCTTGGGAAGCGGGGCGAACACCGGGGAGCTGTTTTTT	CASSLGSGANTGELFF
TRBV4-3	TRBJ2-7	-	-	TGCGCCAGCAGCCACTTAGCAGGGAGAGAGTACGAGCAGTACTTC	CASSHLAGREYEQYF
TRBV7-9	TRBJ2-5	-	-	TGTGCCAGCAGCGAGTGGGCCGTGGGGGAGACCCAGTACTTC	CASSEWAVGETQYF
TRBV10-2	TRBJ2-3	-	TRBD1	TGCGCCAGCGGGGGACAGGGGGCCGCCACGAGCACAGATACGCAGTATTTT	CASGGQGAATSTDTQYF
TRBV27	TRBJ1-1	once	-	TGTGCCAGCAGTTTATCTTGGGGGGCTCGGACTGAAGCTTTCTTT	CASSLSWGARTEAFF
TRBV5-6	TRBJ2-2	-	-	TGTGCCAGCAGCTTGGGGGCGGCGACCGGGGAGCTGTTTTTT	CASSLGAATGELFF
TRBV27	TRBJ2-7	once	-	TGTGCCAGCAGTTCCTCAGGGGGGCCCTACGAGCAGTACTTC	CASSSSGGPYEQYF
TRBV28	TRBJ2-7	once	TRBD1	TGTGCCGCACACAGGGGCTCCTACGAGCAGTACTTC	CAAHRGSYEQYF
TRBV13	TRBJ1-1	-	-	TGTGCCAGCAGCTTAGAATCCCCGGCGACTGAAGCTTTCTTT	CASSLESPATEAFF
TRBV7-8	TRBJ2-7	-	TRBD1	TGTGCCAGCAGCCCAAGACAGGGCTTGGGCGAGCAGTACTTC	CASSPRQGLGEQYF
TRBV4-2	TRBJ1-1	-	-	TGTGCCAGCAGCCAAGCCGAATTAGAAACTGAAGCTTTCTTT	CASSQAELETEAFF
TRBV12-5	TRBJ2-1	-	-	TGTGCTAGTGCTTCCTACAATGAGCAGTTCTTC	CASASYNEQFF
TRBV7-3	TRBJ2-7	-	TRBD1	TGTGCCAGCAGCCCCGGGACAGGGAACTACGAGCAGTACTTC	CASSPGTGNYEQYF
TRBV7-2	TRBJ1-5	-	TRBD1	TGTGCCAGCAGCCCCACGGACAGGGGGGGATATAGCAATCAGCCCCAGCATTTT	CASSPTDRGGYSNQPQHF
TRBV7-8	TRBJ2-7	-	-	TGTGCCAGCAGCTTAGTGGGCCAAGGGGCTACCTACGAGCAGTACTTC	CASSLVGQGATYEQYF
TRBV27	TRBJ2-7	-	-	TGTGCCAGCAGTGTCAGGGGAAGGGGCTTATACGAGCAGTACTTC	CASSVRGRGLYEQYF
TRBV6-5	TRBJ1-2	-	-	TGTGCCAGCAGTTACTCAGCGGACTATGGCTACACCTTC	CASSYSADYGYTF
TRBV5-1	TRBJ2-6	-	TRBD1	TGCGCCAGCAGCTCAGGACAGGGGGCGACTGGGGCCAACGTCCTGACTTTC	CASSSGQGATGANVLTF
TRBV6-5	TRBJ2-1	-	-	TGTGCCAGCAGTCAGTTAGGGGAACCCGAACGGCTGTTCTTC	CASSQLGEPERLFF
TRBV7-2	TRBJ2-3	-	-	TGTGCCAGACAGGGTAGCACAGATACGCAGTATTTT	CARQGSTDTQYF